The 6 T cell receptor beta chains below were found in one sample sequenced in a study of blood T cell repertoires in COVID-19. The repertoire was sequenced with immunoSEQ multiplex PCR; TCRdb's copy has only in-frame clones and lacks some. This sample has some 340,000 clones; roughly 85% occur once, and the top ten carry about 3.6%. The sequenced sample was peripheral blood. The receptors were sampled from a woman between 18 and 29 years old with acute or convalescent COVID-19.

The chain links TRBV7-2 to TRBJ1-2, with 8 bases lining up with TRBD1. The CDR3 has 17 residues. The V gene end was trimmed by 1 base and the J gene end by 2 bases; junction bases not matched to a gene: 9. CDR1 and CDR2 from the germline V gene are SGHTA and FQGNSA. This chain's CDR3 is CASSLGLMRTGNYGYTF. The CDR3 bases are TGTGCCAGCAGCTTAGGGCTCATGCGGACAGGGAACTATGGCTACACCTTC. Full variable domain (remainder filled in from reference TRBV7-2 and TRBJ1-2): GAGVSQSPSNKVTEKGKDVELRCDPISGHTALYWYRQSLGQGLEFLIYFQGNSAPDKSGLPSDRFSAERTGGSVSTLTIQRTQQEDSAVYLCASSLGLMRTGNYGYTFGSGTRLTVV.

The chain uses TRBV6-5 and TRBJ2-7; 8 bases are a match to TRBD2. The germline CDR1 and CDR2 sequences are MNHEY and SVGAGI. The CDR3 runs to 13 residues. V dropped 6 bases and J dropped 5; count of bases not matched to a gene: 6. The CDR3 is CASSRGGSHEQYF. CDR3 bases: TGTGCCAGCAGCCGGGGGGGTTCGCACGAGCAGTACTTC.

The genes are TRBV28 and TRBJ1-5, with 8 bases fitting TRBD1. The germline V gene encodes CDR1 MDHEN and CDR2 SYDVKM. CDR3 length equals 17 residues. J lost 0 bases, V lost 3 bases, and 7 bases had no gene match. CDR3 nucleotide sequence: TGTGCCAGCAGTTTCCCCCCGGGACAGGATAGCAATCAGCCCCAGCATTTT. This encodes CASSFPPGQDSNQPQHF.

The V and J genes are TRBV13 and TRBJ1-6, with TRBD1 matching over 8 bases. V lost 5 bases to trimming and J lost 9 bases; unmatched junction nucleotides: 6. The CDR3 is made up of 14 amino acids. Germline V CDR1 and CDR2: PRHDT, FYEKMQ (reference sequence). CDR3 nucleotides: TGTGCCAGCAGCCCCGGACAGGGTGGTTCACCCCTCCACTTT. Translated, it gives CASSPGQGGSPLHF.

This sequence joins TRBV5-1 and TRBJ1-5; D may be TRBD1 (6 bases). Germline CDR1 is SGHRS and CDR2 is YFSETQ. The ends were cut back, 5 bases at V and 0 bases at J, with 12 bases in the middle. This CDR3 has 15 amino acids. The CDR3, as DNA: TGCGCCAGCAGGCCACAGGGAGATAGCAATCAGCCCCAGCATTTT. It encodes CASRPQGDSNQPQHF.

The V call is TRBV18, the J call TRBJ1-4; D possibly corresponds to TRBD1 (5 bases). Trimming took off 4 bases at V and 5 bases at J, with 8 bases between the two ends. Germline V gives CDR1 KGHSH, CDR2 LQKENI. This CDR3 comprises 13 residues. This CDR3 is CASSRDLNEKLFF. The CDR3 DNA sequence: TGTGCCAGCTCACGGGACTTAAATGAAAAACTGTTTTTT.